A selection of T cell receptor beta chains follows, all from one sample in a study of blood T cell repertoires in COVID-19. Generated by immunoSEQ multiplex PCR, the TCRdb table keeps only in-frame clones and is missing some. The sample has about 75,000 clones; about 88% are singletons. The source material was peripheral blood. All receptors derive from a human donor in a cohort sampled during active COVID-19. Each CDR3 is given with its conserved first and last residue. A D gene is named only where the DNA matches it firmly. Some rows have no size entry. The others give once, few or many, or a class for an expanded clone.

TRBD2	TRBV7-9	TRBJ2-7	NA	TGTGCCAGCAGCTTAGTTAGGGAGGGAGAGCAGTACTTC	CASSLVREGEQYF
TRBD2	TRBV27	TRBJ2-1	NA	TGTGCCAGCACCGCCAACCCCGGGACTAGCGGCCGAGGTCCCTACAATGAGCAGTTCTTC	CASTANPGTSGRGPYNEQFF
TRBD2	TRBV6-6	TRBJ2-1	once	TGTGCCAGCATAAAACCCGGGACTACAAATGAGCAGTTCTTC	CASIKPGTTNEQFF
NA	TRBV7-6	TRBJ1-1	NA	TGTGCCAGCAGCTTATCCCCCTATATTCGGACTGAAGCTTTCTTT	CASSLSPYIRTEAFF
TRBD1	TRBV2	TRBJ1-1	NA	TGTGCCAGCAGTAGAGGACAGGTCGGGGAAGCTTTCTTT	CASSRGQVGEAFF
NA	TRBV5-1	TRBJ2-2	many	TGCGCCAGCAGCCCAACGCAGGGGACGAACACCGGGGAGCTGTTTTTT	CASSPTQGTNTGELFF
TRBD2	TRBV13	TRBJ2-3	few	TGTGCCAGCAGCCCCGGCGAGCGGGAGACACCTACTTCAGATACGCAGTATTTT	CASSPGERETPTSDTQYF
NA	TRBV5-4	TRBJ2-7	NA	TGTGCCAGCAGCAGGGACACCGCCTACGAGCAGTACTTC	CASSRDTAYEQYF
TRBD2	TRBV19	TRBJ2-1	once	TGTGCCAGTAGTATGGCGACAGGGACAAGCGGGAGGGCTAATGAGCAGTTCTTC	CASSMATGTSGRANEQFF
NA	TRBV18	TRBJ2-1	few	TGTGCCAGCTCACCATTAACACGAAACAATGAGCAGTTCTTC	CASSPLTRNNEQFF
TRBD2	TRBV6-5	TRBJ2-7	NA	TGTGCCAGCAGACCTAGCGGGAGGAGCTCCTACGAGCAGTACTTC	CASRPSGRSSYEQYF
TRBD1	TRBV7-9	TRBJ1-1	NA	TGTGCCAGCAGCCGGGACAGCATGAACACTGAAGCTTTCTTT	CASSRDSMNTEAFF
NA	TRBV5-1	TRBJ1-1	NA	TGCGCCAGCAGCGAAACAACCTCCGGGGGAACTGAAGCTTTCTTT	CASSETTSGGTEAFF
NA	TRBV7-9	TRBJ2-3	NA	TGTGCCAGCAGCTTAGAAGTGTCCTCAGGGAGCACAGATACGCAGTATTTT	CASSLEVSSGSTDTQYF
NA	TRBV9	TRBJ1-6	NA	TGTGCCAGCAGCGTAGGAGTAGGGGTTTCTAATTCACCCCTCCACTTT	CASSVGVGVSNSPLHF
NA	TRBV7-9	TRBJ1-5	NA	TGTGCCAGCAGTTTGGGCTCCGGGACAAGTAATCAGCCCCAGCATTTT	CASSLGSGTSNQPQHF
NA	TRBV6-2/TRBV6-3	TRBJ2-7	once	TGTGCCAGCAGTTCCTACTCTGGACAGTCCTACGAGCAGTACTTC	CASSSYSGQSYEQYF
NA	TRBV7-3	TRBJ2-7	NA	TGTGCCAGCAGCTTAGCGGGCGGTTCCTACGAGCAGTACTTC	CASSLAGGSYEQYF
TRBD1	TRBV5-6	TRBJ1-2	NA	TGTGCCAGCAGCTTGAACGACAGGGGTGGAAGTGGCTACACCTTC	CASSLNDRGGSGYTF
TRBD2	TRBV7-3	TRBJ2-2	NA	TGTGCCAGCAGCATACTAGCGGGAGGGGTCAGCGGGGAGCTGTTTTTT	CASSILAGGVSGELFF
TRBD1	TRBV2	TRBJ2-6	NA	TGTGCCAGCAGCCGGGACAGGTTCTCTGGGGCCAACGTCCTGACTTTC	CASSRDRFSGANVLTF
TRBD1	TRBV19	TRBJ1-2	NA	TGTGCCAGTAGTATTGGGACAGGGGAGAGTGGCTACACCTTC	CASSIGTGESGYTF
TRBD1	TRBV19	TRBJ1-2	NA	TGTGCCAGTAGTATCCGCCGCCGGGACAGGGGATTTAACTATGGCTACACCTTC	CASSIRRRDRGFNYGYTF
TRBD1	TRBV19	TRBJ1-3	NA	TGTGCCAGTTCACAGGGGGCCGGAAACACCATATATTTT	CASSQGAGNTIYF
NA	TRBV4-3	TRBJ1-1	once	TGCGCCAGCAGCCAAGAATACAGGGACACTGAAGCTTTCTTT	CASSQEYRDTEAFF
NA	TRBV6-6	TRBJ1-5	NA	TGTGCCAGCAAGGGGGACTATAGCAATCAGCCCCAGCATTTT	CASKGDYSNQPQHF
NA	TRBV9	TRBJ1-4	NA	TGTGCCAGCAGCACACACGTTGCAACTAATGAAAAACTGTTTTTT	CASSTHVATNEKLFF
TRBD1	TRBV19	TRBJ2-1	NA	TGTGCCAGTAAGGGGCAGGGGGACAATGAGCAGTTCTTC	CASKGQGDNEQFF
TRBD1	TRBV19	TRBJ2-2	NA	TGTGCCAGTAGTAGGGACAGGGCGAACACCGGGGAGCTGTTTTTT	CASSRDRANTGELFF
TRBD2	TRBV7-9	TRBJ2-7	NA	TGTGCCAGCAGCTTTATCGGGGGGTTCTTGTACGAGCAGTACTTC	CASSFIGGFLYEQYF
TRBD1	TRBV18	TRBJ1-6	NA	TGTGCCAGCTCACCACTCGACAGGGGGTCCTATAATTCACCCCTCCACTTT	CASSPLDRGSYNSPLHF
NA	TRBV28	TRBJ2-5	NA	TGTGCCAGCAGTGTCAGGGTTCTGGAGACCCAGTACTTC	CASSVRVLETQYF
TRBD1	TRBV5-1	TRBJ2-3	NA	TGCGCCAGCAGCTACGACAGGGGGGATACGCAGTATTTT	CASSYDRGDTQYF
NA	TRBV6-5	TRBJ1-6	NA	TGTGCCAGCAGTTACGGGCAGGGTCATAATTCACCCCTCCACTTT	CASSYGQGHNSPLHF
NA	TRBV7-3	TRBJ2-5	NA	TGTGCCAGCAGCTTGTCTCGGAGCTCAAAGACCCAGTACTTC	CASSLSRSSKTQYF
NA	TRBV24-1	TRBJ1-1	NA	TGTGCCACCAGTGATCGGGTCCGGGATTGGAACACTGAAGCTTTCTTT	CATSDRVRDWNTEAFF
NA	TRBV5-1	TRBJ1-1	NA	TGCGCCAGCAGCTTCGGGAGGACAGAGCCGAACACTGAAGCTTTCTTT	CASSFGRTEPNTEAFF
TRBD1	TRBV7-8	TRBJ2-7	few	TGTGCCAGCAGCTTAGCGACAGGGGATGTCTATGAGCAGTACTTC	CASSLATGDVYEQYF
TRBD2	TRBV18	TRBJ2-3	NA	TGTGCCACCGTGACTAGCGCCAACACAGATACGCAGTATTTT	CATVTSANTDTQYF
TRBD1	TRBV5-1	TRBJ1-5	NA	TGCGCCAGCAGCTTAGGGACAGGGGTTTGGGGCAATCAGCCCCAGCATTTT	CASSLGTGVWGNQPQHF
TRBD1	TRBV7-2	TRBJ1-2	NA	TGTGCCAGCAGCTTCCCGGACAGGGCCGACTATGGCTACACCTTC	CASSFPDRADYGYTF
TRBD2	TRBV29-1	TRBJ2-1	NA	TGCAGCGTTGTGGACACTAGCGGGAGTCACAATGAGCAGTTCTTC	CSVVDTSGSHNEQFF
NA	TRBV6-5	TRBJ1-1	NA	TGTGCCAGCTTTGACACAGGGCGAAAAACTGAAGCTTTCTTT	CASFDTGRKTEAFF